This TCR beta chain comes out of a study of T cell responses to AZD1222 COVID-19 vaccine. Germline V gives CDR1 SGHTA, CDR2 FQGTGA. Trimming stripped 2 bases from V and 0 bases from J, with 7 bases between. This CDR3 has 14 residues. Findings of the study overall: The donor group comprised mostly white British people and more females; the analysis possibly underestimated clonal diversity.

To note about this clone: Its antigen is not identified. At the DNA level, this CDR3 is encoded by other sequences in the same sample as well.

Clones were read by immunoSEQ multiplex PCR, and TCRdb kept only the in-frame ones, dropping some. The sample includes under 85,000 clones, 90% seen only once; the top ten take more than 2.5%. The sample was peripheral blood, taken 28 days after the second AZD1222 dose. This TCR came from an adult who received the AZD1222 COVID-19 vaccine. The rearrangement joins TRBV7-3 to TRBJ1-1; D not certain. The CDR3, as DNA: TGTGCCAGCAGCTTAGGAGGGATGAACACTGAAGCTTTCTTT. This codes for CASSLGGMNTEAFF.